Below are 17 T cell receptor beta chains sequenced from a single sample in a study of early T cells in non-severe SARS-CoV-2 infection. In TCRdb, the 5' RACE reads were re-called with MiXCR into one record per CDR3 protein. Among 35,000 to 45,000 distinct CDR3 sequences, 5.8% were seen once, and the ten largest hold roughly 24%. The specimen was whole blood. The source of these receptors is an adult who was a healthcare worker with PCR-confirmed SARS-CoV-2 infection or an uninfected control (not recorded which).

This clonotype was observed many times. The chain joins TRBV4-3 to TRBJ2-2; D gene unclear. The CDR3 runs to 13 residues. CDR1 and CDR2 (germline): LGHNA, YSLEER. Trimming removed 4 bases at V and 5 bases at J, with 8 bases between. In nucleotides, the CDR3 is TGCGCCAGCAGCCGAGGAATTACCGGGGAGCTGTTTTTT. Translation: CASSRGITGELFF.

This clonotype was seen at least ten times. The chain is built from TRBV7-9 and TRBJ2-3; 8 bases are a match to TRBD2. Germline trimming cut 5 bases from V and 4 bases from J; bases unmatched to any gene: 5. Germline-derived CDR1 and CDR2 are SEHNR and FQNEAQ (reference sequence). This CDR3 is built from 14 residues. CDR3 in DNA: TGTGCCAGCAGCGCCGGGGGGGCCCCAGATACGCAGTATTTT. Translating gives CASSAGGAPDTQYF.

Remarks on this clonotype: A read error may produce the germline difference seen at one junction end. The rearrangement joins TRBV7-7 to TRBJ2-1, with 7 bases identical to TRBD2. The CDR3 sequence is 13 residues long. CDR1 is SSHAT, CDR2 FNYEAQ, per germline (reference sequence). CDR3 sequence reads: CASSLGGRDEQFF. In DNA form, the CDR3 reads TGTGCTAGCAGCTTGGGAGGGCGGGATGAGCAGTTCTTC.

This clonotype was counted between two and nine times. The chain uses TRBV20-1 and TRBJ1-2, with D unclear. Germline lookup yields CDR1 DFQATT and CDR2 SNEGSKA (reference sequence). The CDR3 is 13 amino acids. Trimming shortened V by 0 bases and J by 2 bases, and 7 bases separated the two germline ends. CDR3 protein: CSAREAGNYGYTF. The CDR3 nucleotides read TGCAGTGCTAGAGAAGCGGGGAACTATGGCTACACCTTC.

This clonotype was seen repeatedly, ten times or more. The rearrangement uses TRBV5-4 and TRBJ2-4; TRBD1 aligns across 7 bases. CDR1 is SGHNT and CDR2 is YYREEE in the germline V gene (reference sequence). Trimming at V came to 4 bases and at J to 0 bases, leaving 4 bases not matched to a gene. The CDR3 contains 15 residues. Here the CDR3 DNA reads TGTGCCAGCAGCAACAGGGGAGAAGCCAAAAACATTCAGTACTTC. It specifies CASSNRGEAKNIQYF.

This clonotype was seen more than once but under ten times. The chain recombines TRBV20-1 with TRBJ1-2; 8 nucleotides agree with TRBD1. V was pared by 6 bases and J by 1 base, with 7 bases of the junction left unmatched. Germline CDR1 DFQATT, CDR2 SNEGSKA (reference sequence). The length of the CDR3 is 14 residues. CDR3 DNA sequence: TGCAGTGCAGAAGACAGGGGCCTTAACTATGGCTACACCTTC. Translating gives CSAEDRGLNYGYTF.

At least ten counts were recorded for this clonotype. V usage is TRBV7-3 and J usage is TRBJ2-1; the D gene could be TRBD1 or TRBD2 (5 bases each). This CDR3 spans 12 amino acids. The germline V and J ends were trimmed by 2 bases and 10 bases, with 9 bases remaining between them. Germline-derived CDR1 and CDR2 are SGHTA and FQGTGA. DNA of the CDR3: TGTGCCAGCAGCTTAGGGGACGCAGAGCAGTTCTTC. As protein: CASSLGDAEQFF.

This clonotype came up a few times. The chain employs TRBV27 and TRBJ2-3; a weak D match, TRBD2 (5 bases). This CDR3 is built from 15 residues. The V gene lost 5 bases and the J gene lost 6 bases, with 18 bases spanning the gap. Germline CDR1 reads MNHEY; CDR2 reads SMNVEV (reference sequence). The CDR3 region has the DNA TGTGCCAGCAGTCTGGGCGAGGACTTTATGGATACGCAGTATTTT. This sequence encodes CASSLGEDFMDTQYF.

Remarks on this clonotype: This may be a read error, as it is one base from a much larger clone. The CDR3 DNA is TGTGCCAGCAGCCACCCAGGAGGGGTGGGGAATGGGCAGTTCTTC. Protein sequence: CASSHPGGVGNGQFF. The V gene is TRBV4-2, the J gene TRBJ2-1; a weak D match, TRBD2 (6 bases). Looked up from germline, CDR1 is LGHNA and CDR2 is YNFKEQ. CDR3 length equals 15 residues.

This clonotype showed up many times. The V gene is TRBV7-2, the J gene TRBJ2-1; D ambiguous. The CDR3 is 11 residues long. V was clipped by 5 bases and J by 6 bases, with 5 bases between them. CDR1 SGHTA and CDR2 FQGNSA come from the germline V gene. This CDR3 is CASSPFNEQFF. In DNA form, the CDR3 reads TGTGCCAGCAGCCCATTCAATGAGCAGTTCTTC.

In this sample, this clonotype turned up many times. The rearrangement joins TRBV11-2 to TRBJ1-1; D gene uncertain. Germline V lookup: CDR1 SGHAT, CDR2 FQNNGV. The CDR3 is 14 amino acids. Trimming cost V 2 bases and J 2 bases, with 9 bases left between them. Here the CDR3 reads CASSLWLGNTEAFF. The CDR3 nucleotides read TGTGCCAGCAGCTTATGGTTAGGAAACACTGAAGCTTTCTTT.

The table lists this clonotype with many counts. V is TRBV5-4 and J is TRBJ2-7; D perhaps matches TRBD1 (5 bases). The germline V gene has CDR1 SGHNT and CDR2 YYREEE (reference sequence). V was shortened by 1 base and J by 2 bases, with 7 bases between the two germline ends. This CDR3 has 13 residues. The CDR3 sequence is CASSLQGTYEQYF. CDR3 bases: TGTGCCAGCAGCTTGCAGGGAACCTACGAGCAGTACTTC.

This clonotype was detected a few times. The rearrangement links TRBV5-6 to TRBJ1-1, with D possibly TRBD1 on 5 matching bases. This CDR3 comprises 15 residues. Trimming removed 3 bases at V and 1 base at J, with 13 bases between. In germline, CDR1 is SGHDT, CDR2 YYEEEE. The DNA for the CDR3 is TGTGCCAGCAGCTATATTACAGGAACGAACACTGAAGCTTTCTTT. It yields the protein CASSYITGTNTEAFF.

This chain connects TRBV20-1 to TRBJ2-7, with D possibly matching TRBD2 (5 bases). The CDR3 is 13 residues long. V lost 0 bases, J lost 1 base, and 7 bases lay in between. Germline CDR1 reads DFQATT; CDR2 reads SNEGSKA (reference sequence). The CDR3 DNA reads TGCAGTGCTAGAGACGGACTGTCCTACGAGCAGTACTTC. It is translated as CSARDGLSYEQYF.

This clonotype showed up many times. The chain has TRBV6-6 and TRBJ1-1; D unclear. Trimming removed 0 bases at V and 1 base at J, with 9 bases between. The germline CDR1 and CDR2 sequences are MNHNY and SVGAGI (reference sequence). The CDR3 has 15 amino acids. The CDR3: CASSYSLGWNTEAFF. CDR3 sequence (DNA): TGTGCCAGCAGTTACTCCCTGGGGTGGAACACTGAAGCTTTCTTT.

This clonotype was detected ten times or more. The chain recombines TRBV29-1 with TRBJ2-5, with D possibly called TRBD1 or TRBD2 (7 bases each). The CDR3 contains 15 residues. CDR1 is SQVTM and CDR2 is ANQGSEA in the germline V gene. Deletions cut 4 bases from V and 3 bases from J, with 18 bases between. This CDR3 reads CSVAHHQGGKETQYF. The CDR3 DNA follows: TGCAGCGTTGCCCATCACCAGGGGGGGAAAGAGACCCAGTACTTC.

There are many counts of this clonotype. The genes are TRBV24-1 and TRBJ1-2; D uncertain. The germline V gene has CDR1 KGHDR and CDR2 SFDVKD. This CDR3 is 12 amino acids long. V gave up 3 bases and J gave up 4 bases, with 5 bases separating them. CDR3 residues: CATSDGIYGYTF. The CDR3 bases are TGTGCCACCAGTGATGGGATCTATGGCTACACCTTC.